The T cell receptor beta chain under discussion was sequenced for a study of cytomegalovirus exposure and HLA in healthy donors. Across the study: Genetic ancestry analysis placed more than 80% of the 398 donors that were genotyped in the Caucasian-associated cluster. Study conclusions and caveats: Equally common other TCR beta chains were less clonally expanded than HLA-associated ones, a later analysis found. A later analysis found common viral pathogens apparently linked to several of the most significant clusters.

Of note for this clone: Its cognate antigen is unknown.

The CDR3 has 18 residues. Trimming removed 7 bases at V and 4 bases at J, with 28 bases between. Germline CDR1 is SNHLY and CDR2 is FYNNEI. PCR was performed using 60 Vbeta and 13 Jbeta primers. Profiling relied on immunoSEQ multiplex PCR, and the TCRdb table lists in-frame clones only, not all of them. The table records about 130,000 clones, 70% to 75% of them present only once. The source of this sequence is a male donor in good health and CMV-seronegative. Sequencing was done on a sample of PBMCs. The chain employs TRBV2 and TRBJ1-2, with a tentative D call TRBD1 (6 bases). As DNA, the CDR3 is TGTGCCAGCACCGGTAGCAGGGGCGAACTTAGACCGGGCTATGGCTACACCTTC. The encoded protein is CASTGSRGELRPGYGYTF.